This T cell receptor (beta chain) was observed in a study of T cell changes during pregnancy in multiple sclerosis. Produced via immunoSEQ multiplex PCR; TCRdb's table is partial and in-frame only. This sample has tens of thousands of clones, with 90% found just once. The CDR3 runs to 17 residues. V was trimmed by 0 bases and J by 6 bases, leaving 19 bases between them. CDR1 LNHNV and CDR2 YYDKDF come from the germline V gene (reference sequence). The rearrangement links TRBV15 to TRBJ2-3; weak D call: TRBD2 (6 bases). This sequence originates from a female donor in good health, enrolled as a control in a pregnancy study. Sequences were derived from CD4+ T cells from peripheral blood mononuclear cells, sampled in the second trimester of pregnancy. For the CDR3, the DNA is TGTGCCACCAGCAGAGATCTCGTGTCCGGGGGAGGCGATACGCAGTATTTT. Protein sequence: CATSRDLVSGGGDTQYF.